This paragraph reports one T cell receptor (beta chain). Its antigen is unknown. This CDR3 region has 14 residues. Germline CDR1 MNHEY, CDR2 SMNVEV (reference sequence). CD45RO-CCR7+CD27+CD95- marked naive CD8+ T cells. These data come from a study of CXCR3-negative and CXCR3-positive naive CD8 T cells. Study-wide points: Naive subsets displayed similar surface CD5, and TCR strength was inferred from TRB CDR3 properties. Memory cells diverged, while naive CXCR3-positive and CXCR3-negative cells had similar TRBV-TRBJ usage. Once cells were cryopreserved, CXCR3 expression went down partly, and most assays used fresh PBMCs. Naive cells positive for CXCR3 carried more hydrophobic TRB CDR3s than CXCR3-negative ones.

The TRB libraries of cDNA were built by UMI-labeled 5' RACE. From its re-call of the 5' RACE reads, TCRdb lists each CDR3 protein once, without DNA. This table holds around 88,000 distinct CDR3 sequences. The V and J genes are TRBV27 and TRBJ2-2; lacking DNA, the TRBD1 call made by TCRdb goes unchecked. This clonotype was obtained from a human donor in good health. Some clones in this sample may be carry-over from other donors' samples. Sequenced sample: naive CXCR3+ CD8+ T cells from blood. Specified subset: CD45RO-CCR7+CD27+CD95- naive CD8+ T cells expressing CXCR3 (TNR3+). The CDR3 protein is CASSLQGLTGELFF.